The clone carrying this T cell receptor beta chain was detected many times. The antigen remains unidentified. The data are from a study of CD8+CD57+ T cells in acquired aplastic anemia. Study summary: DNA per sorted CD4+ or CD8+ sample ranged roughly 0.17 to 27.4 ug, averaging around 3.1 ug. Healthy donors gave 11 million or so reads on average for CD4+ cells. Findings of the study overall: Statistical testing detected no significant gap in CD8+ Simpson's diversity between patients and controls. Fewer than 35 CD8+ CDR3 sequences occurred in both the patients and the controls.

Germline values: CDR1 SGHTA, CDR2 FQGNSA. The CDR3 loop spans 15 amino acids. V was trimmed by 0 bases and J by 0 bases, leaving 6 bases between them. Genomic DNA, the template, was used for profiling of the TCR beta VDJ and CDR3. From the reads, TCRdb called clonotypes with MiXCR, one entry per CDR3 protein. The table lists roughly 58,000 distinct CDR3 sequences, less than 65% of them singletons. The clonotype was recovered from a human donor in good health, serving as a control. Material: sorted CD4+, CD8+, or CD8+CD57+ T cells (not recorded which) from PBMCs. This chain connects TRBV7-2 to TRBJ2-1; D is uncertain. CDR3 loop: CASSLARHSYNEQFF. CDR3 in DNA: TGTGCCAGCAGCTTAGCGCGACACTCCTACAATGAGCAGTTCTTC. Full variable domain (rest looked up from reference TRBV7-2 and TRBJ2-1): GAGVSQSPSNKVTEKGKDVELRCDPISGHTALYWYRQSLGQGLEFLIYFQGNSAPDKSGLPSDRFSAERTGGSVSTLTIQRTQQEDSAVYLCASSLARHSYNEQFFGPGTRLTVL.